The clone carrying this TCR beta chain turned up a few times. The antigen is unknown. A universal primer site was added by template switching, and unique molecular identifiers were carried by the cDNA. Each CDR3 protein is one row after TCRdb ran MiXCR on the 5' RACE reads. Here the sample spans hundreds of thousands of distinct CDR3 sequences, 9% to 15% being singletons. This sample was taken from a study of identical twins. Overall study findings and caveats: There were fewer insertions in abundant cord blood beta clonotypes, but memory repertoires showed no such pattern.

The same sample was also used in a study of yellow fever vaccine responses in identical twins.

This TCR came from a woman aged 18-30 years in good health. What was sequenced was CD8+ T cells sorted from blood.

Here the CDR3 DNA reads TGTGCCAGCAGCTTAAACAGGGATGGCACTGAAGCTTTCTTT. Its translation is CASSLNRDGTEAFF. V gene TRBV7-9 combines with J gene TRBJ1-1; the D gene is possibly TRBD1 (6 bases). The CDR3 has 14 amino acids. CDR1 is SEHNR and CDR2 is FQNEAQ in the germline V gene (reference sequence). Between the trimmed V and J ends, which lost 2 bases and 4 bases, there was a span of 11 bases.